The 8 T cell receptor beta chains below come from one sample, sequenced in a study of beta chain features in type 1 diabetes. Study outcomes and limitations: Moderately but significantly shorter TCRB CDR3s were found in Type 1 diabetes patients in all four CD4+ subsets.

Antigen specificity for these receptors is unknown. As every portion of the isolated RNA was reverse transcribed, the sequencing read expressed TCRB transcripts. TCRdb's table, derived via immunoSEQ multiplex PCR, lists solely in-frame clones and lacks some. The table has around 100,000 clones, around 30% seen once. Sample: central memory CD4+ T cells from blood. The receptor set was obtained from a woman between 18 and 29 years old with type 1 diabetes.

This chain connects TRBV5-1 to TRBJ2-6, with D perhaps matching TRBD1 (5 bases). This CDR3 comprises 15 residues. Trimming took 4 bases from V and 0 from J, leaving 8 bases between them. CDR1 and CDR2 (germline): SGHRS, YFSETQ. This chain's CDR3 is CASSTDSSGANVLTF. The CDR3 coding sequence is TGCGCCAGCAGCACAGACAGCTCTGGGGCCAACGTCCTGACTTTC.

This clone has only a few counts. The chain uses TRBV10-2 and TRBJ1-4; 10 bases fit TRBD1. J was trimmed by 3 bases and V by 4 bases; bases with no gene match: 2. Germline lookup yields CDR1 WSHSY and CDR2 SAAADI. This CDR3 comprises 15 residues. CDR3 DNA: TGCGCCAGCAGTGGACAGGGGGCGGCTAATGAAAAACTGTTTTTT. This translates into CASSGQGAANEKLFF.

A note on this clone: The identical CDR3 is also encoded by other nucleotide sequences in the sample. The V and J genes are TRBV20-1 and TRBJ2-5; D remains ambiguous. In germline, CDR1 is DFQATT, CDR2 SNEGSKA (reference sequence). The CDR3 has 11 amino acids. The V gene lost 1 base and the J gene lost 2 bases, with 2 bases spanning the gap. The CDR3 here is CSARVQETQYF. The CDR3 coding sequence is TGCAGTGCTAGAGTACAAGAGACCCAGTACTTC.

This chain links TRBV5-4 with TRBJ2-4; 11 bases agree with TRBD1. Germline V lookup: CDR1 SGHNT, CDR2 YYREEE (reference sequence). The CDR3 is 17 residues long. V lost 0 bases, J lost 3 bases, and 5 bases stayed unmatched. The DNA of the CDR3 is TGTGCCAGCAGCTTGGCGGGACAGGGGGTGAGCAAAAACATTCAGTACTTC. This sequence encodes CASSLAGQGVSKNIQYF.

The chain has TRBV18 and TRBJ2-7; 11 nucleotides agree with TRBD2. The germline V gene encodes CDR1 KGHSH and CDR2 LQKENI. The CDR3 contains 15 residues. Trimming removed 3 bases from V and 5 bases from J; junction bases left unmatched: 6. DNA for the CDR3: TGTGCCAGCTCACCCACTACTAGCGGGAGAAACGAGCAGTACGTC. Translating it yields CASSPTTSGRNEQYV.

The rearrangement links TRBV7-2 to TRBJ2-3; TRBD2 matches at 9 bases. The V and J ends lost 5 bases and 1 base, in that order; junction bases with no gene match: 4. The CDR3 covers 15 residues. The V gene's germline CDR1 is SGHTA and CDR2 FQGNSA. CDR3: CASSTRLAGTDTQYF. CDR3 in DNA: TGTGCCAGCAGCACCCGACTAGCGGGCACAGATACGCAGTATTTT. The variable domain in full, completed from reference TRBV7-2 and TRBJ2-3, reads GAGVSQSPSNKVTEKGKDVELRCDPISGHTALYWYRQSLGQGLEFLIYFQGNSAPDKSGLPSDRFSAERTGGSVSTLTIQRTQQEDSAVYLCASSTRLAGTDTQYFGPGTRLTVL.

The J gene is TRBJ2-5, the V gene TRBV2, with 7 nucleotides matching TRBD2. Germline V CDR1 and CDR2: SNHLY, FYNNEI. CDR3 size: 13 residues. Losses at the gene ends were 7 bases for V and 4 bases for J; bases not matched to a gene: 6. CDR3 nucleotides: TGTGCCAGCAAGAGGGAGGGCCGAGAGACCCAGTACTTC. Translated, it gives CASKREGRETQYF.

V usage is TRBV11-3 and J usage is TRBJ2-5, with unresolved D. The CDR3 sequence is 12 residues long. CDR1 is SGHNT and CDR2 is YENEEA in the germline V gene. Trimming left V 1 base short and J 4 bases short, with 4 bases between. The CDR3 reads CASSLGAETQYF. DNA for the CDR3: TGTGCCAGCAGCTTAGGGGCAGAGACCCAGTACTTC.